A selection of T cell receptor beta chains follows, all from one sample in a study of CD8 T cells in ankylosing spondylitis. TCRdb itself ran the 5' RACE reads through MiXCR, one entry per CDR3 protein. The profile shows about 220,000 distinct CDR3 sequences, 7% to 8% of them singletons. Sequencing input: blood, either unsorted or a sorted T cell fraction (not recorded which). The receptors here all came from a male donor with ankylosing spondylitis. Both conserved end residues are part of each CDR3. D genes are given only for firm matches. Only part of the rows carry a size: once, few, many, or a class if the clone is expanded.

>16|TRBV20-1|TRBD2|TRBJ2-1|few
TGCAGTGCTAGAGGTTTACCGGGACTAGCTAATCATGAGCAGTTCTTC
CSARGLPGLANHEQFF
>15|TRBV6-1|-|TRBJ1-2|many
TGTGCCACCCGGGGACGGGGGGCTCGTGACTATGGCTACACCTTC
CATRGRGARDYGYTF
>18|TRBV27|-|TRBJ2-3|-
TGTGCCAGCAGTTTATCGGTACTTCATAGATTCTACACAGATACGCAGTATTTT
CASSLSVLHRFYTDTQYF
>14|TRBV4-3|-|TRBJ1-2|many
TGCGCCAGCAGCCAAGAGACAGGAGGCTATGGCTACACCTTC
CASSQETGGYGYTF
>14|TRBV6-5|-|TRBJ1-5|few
TGTGCCAGCAGTTACTCCCAGGGACGCCAGCCCCAGCATTTT
CASSYSQGRQPQHF
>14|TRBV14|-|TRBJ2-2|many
TGTGCCAGCAGCCAAAGGAGGACCAGCGGGGAGCTGTTTTTT
CASSQRRTSGELFF
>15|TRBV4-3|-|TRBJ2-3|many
TGCGCCAGCAGCCAGGTCGGAGGGGATCTGGATACGCAGTATTTT
CASSQVGGDLDTQYF
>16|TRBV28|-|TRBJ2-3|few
TGTGCCAGCAGTTTATTCAGGGCGAGGGGCACAGATACGCAGTATTTT
CASSLFRARGTDTQYF
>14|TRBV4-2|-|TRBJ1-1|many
TGTGCCAGCAGCCAAGGGGGAACCGGGACACGGGCTTTCTTT
CASSQGGTGTRAFF
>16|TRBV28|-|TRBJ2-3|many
TGTGCCAGCAGCACTCCCCTTGAATACGACACAGATACGCAGTATTTT
CASSTPLEYDTDTQYF
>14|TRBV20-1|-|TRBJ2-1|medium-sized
TGCAGTGCCCCAGCGGGCGAGCCCTACAATGAGCAGTTCTTC
CSAPAGEPYNEQFF
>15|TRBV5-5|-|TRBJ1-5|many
TGTGCCAGCAGCTTGGCAGTCGCCAGGAATCAGCCCCAGCATTTT
CASSLAVARNQPQHF
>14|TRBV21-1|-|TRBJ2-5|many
TGTGCCAGCAGCCCACCGGCCAGGCGGGAGACCCAGTACTTC
CASSPPARRETQYF